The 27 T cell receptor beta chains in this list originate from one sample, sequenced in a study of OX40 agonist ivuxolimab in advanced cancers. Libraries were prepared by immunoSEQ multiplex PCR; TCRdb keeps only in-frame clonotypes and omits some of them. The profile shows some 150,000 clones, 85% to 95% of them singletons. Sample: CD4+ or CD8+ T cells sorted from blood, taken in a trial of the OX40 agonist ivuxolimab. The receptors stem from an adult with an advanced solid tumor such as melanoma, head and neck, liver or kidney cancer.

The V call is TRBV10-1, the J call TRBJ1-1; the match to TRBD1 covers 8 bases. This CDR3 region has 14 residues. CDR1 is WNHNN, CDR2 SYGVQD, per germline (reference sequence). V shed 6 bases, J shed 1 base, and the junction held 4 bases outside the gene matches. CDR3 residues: CASRPDRENTEAFF. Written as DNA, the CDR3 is TGCGCCAGCAGACCGGACAGGGAGAACACTGAAGCTTTCTTT.

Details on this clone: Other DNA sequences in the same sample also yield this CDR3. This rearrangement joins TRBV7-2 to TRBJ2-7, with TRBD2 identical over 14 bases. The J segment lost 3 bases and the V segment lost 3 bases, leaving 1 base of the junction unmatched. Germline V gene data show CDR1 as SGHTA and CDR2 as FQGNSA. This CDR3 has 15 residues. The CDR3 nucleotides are TGTGCCAGCAGCTTGGGACTAGCGGGAGTCTACGAGCAGTACTTC. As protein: CASSLGLAGVYEQYF.

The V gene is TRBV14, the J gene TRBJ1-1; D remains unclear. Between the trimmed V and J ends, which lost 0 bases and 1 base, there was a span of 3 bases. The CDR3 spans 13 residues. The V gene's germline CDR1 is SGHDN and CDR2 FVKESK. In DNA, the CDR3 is TGTGCCAGCAGCCAAGATCAGAACACTGAAGCTTTCTTT. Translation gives CASSQDQNTEAFF.

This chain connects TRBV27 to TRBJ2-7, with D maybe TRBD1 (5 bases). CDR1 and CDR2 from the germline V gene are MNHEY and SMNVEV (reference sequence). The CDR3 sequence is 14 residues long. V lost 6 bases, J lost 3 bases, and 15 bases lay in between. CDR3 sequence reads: CASRAWVRDYEQYF. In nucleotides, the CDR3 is TGTGCCAGCAGGGCCTGGGTCAGGGACTACGAGCAGTACTTC.

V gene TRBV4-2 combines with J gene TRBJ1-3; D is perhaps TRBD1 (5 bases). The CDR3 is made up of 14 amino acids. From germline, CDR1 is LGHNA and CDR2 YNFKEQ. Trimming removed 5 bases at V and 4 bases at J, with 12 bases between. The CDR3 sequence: CASSGDRPGNTIYF. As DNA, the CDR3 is TGTGCCAGCAGCGGCGACAGACCAGGAAACACCATATATTTT.

In DNA, the CDR3 is TGTGCCAGCAGCTTACAGTACTACGGCCCCACCTTC. Translated, it gives CASSLQYYGPTF. The chain has TRBV4-2 and TRBJ1-2, with D uncertain. V gave up 5 bases and J gave up 13 bases, with 17 bases separating them. The germline V gene has CDR1 LGHNA and CDR2 YNFKEQ. CDR3 length: 12 amino acids.

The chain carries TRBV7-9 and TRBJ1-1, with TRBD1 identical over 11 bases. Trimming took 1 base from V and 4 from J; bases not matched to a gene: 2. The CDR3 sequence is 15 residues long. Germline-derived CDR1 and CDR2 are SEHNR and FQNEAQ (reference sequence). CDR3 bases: TGTGCCAGCAGCTTAGAAGGGACAGGGGGCACTGAAGCTTTCTTT. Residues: CASSLEGTGGTEAFF.

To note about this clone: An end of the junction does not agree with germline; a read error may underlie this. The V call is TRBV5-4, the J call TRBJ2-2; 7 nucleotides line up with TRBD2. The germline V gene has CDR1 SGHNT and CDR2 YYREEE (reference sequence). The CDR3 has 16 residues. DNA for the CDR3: TGCGCCAGCAGCCAAGATCCCCGGGGGGACACCGGGGAGCTGTTTTTT. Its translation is CASSQDPRGDTGELFF.

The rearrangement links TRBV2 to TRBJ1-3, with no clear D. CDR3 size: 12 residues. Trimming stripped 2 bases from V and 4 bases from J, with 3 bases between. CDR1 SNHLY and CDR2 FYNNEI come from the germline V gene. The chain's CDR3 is CASSETGNTIYF. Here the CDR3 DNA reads TGTGCCAGCAGTGAAACGGGAAACACCATATATTTT.

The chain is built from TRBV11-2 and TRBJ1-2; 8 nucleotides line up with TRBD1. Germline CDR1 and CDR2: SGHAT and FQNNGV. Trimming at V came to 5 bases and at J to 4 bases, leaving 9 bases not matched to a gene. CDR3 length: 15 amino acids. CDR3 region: CASSVDRGPSYGYTF. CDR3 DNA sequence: TGTGCCAGCAGCGTCGACAGGGGCCCTAGCTATGGCTACACCTTC.

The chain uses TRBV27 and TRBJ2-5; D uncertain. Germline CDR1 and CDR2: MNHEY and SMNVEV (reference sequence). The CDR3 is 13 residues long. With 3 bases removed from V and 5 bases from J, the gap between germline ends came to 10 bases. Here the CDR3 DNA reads TGTGCCAGCAGTTTTAGGAACCGGGAGACCCAGTACTTC. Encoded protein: CASSFRNRETQYF.

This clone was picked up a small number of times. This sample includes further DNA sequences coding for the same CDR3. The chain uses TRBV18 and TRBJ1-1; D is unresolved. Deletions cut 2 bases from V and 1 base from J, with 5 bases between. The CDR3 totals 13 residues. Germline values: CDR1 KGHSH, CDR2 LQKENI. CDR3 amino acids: CASSPGPNTEAFF. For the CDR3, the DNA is TGTGCCAGCTCACCAGGTCCGAACACTGAAGCTTTCTTT.

Written as DNA, the CDR3 is TGTGCCAGCTCACCCGGACAGGGATTAGGCAATCAGCCCCAGCATTTT. Protein product: CASSPGQGLGNQPQHF. The chain employs TRBV18 and TRBJ1-5; TRBD1 matches 8 bases. J lost 2 bases, V lost 3 bases, and 6 bases had no gene match. The CDR3 length is 16 residues. CDR1 KGHSH and CDR2 LQKENI come from the germline V gene.

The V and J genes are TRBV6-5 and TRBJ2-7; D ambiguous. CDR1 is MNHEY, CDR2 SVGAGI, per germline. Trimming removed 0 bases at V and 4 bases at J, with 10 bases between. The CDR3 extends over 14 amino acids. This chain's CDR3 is CASSYSAGEYEQYF. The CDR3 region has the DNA TGTGCCAGCAGTTACTCGGCTGGGGAATACGAGCAGTACTTC.

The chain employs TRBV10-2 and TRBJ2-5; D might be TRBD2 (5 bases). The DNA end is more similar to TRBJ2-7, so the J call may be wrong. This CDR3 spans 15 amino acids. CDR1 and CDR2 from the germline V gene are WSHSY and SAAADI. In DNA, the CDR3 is TGCGCCAGCAGGGACCCTCCGGGAAGCTCCTACGAGCAGTACTTC. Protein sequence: CASRDPPGSSYEQYF.

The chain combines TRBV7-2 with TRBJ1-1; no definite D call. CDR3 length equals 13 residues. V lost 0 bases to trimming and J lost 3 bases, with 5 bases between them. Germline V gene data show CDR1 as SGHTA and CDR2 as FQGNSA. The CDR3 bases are TGTGCCAGCAGCTTAGCAGGGTACACTGAAGCTTTCTTT. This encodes CASSLAGYTEAFF.

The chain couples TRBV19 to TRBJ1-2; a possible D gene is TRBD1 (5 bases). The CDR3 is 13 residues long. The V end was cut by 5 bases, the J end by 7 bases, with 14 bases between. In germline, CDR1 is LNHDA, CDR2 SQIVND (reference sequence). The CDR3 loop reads CASSHSQGTGYTF. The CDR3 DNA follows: TGTGCCAGTAGTCATTCCCAGGGAACTGGCTACACCTTC.

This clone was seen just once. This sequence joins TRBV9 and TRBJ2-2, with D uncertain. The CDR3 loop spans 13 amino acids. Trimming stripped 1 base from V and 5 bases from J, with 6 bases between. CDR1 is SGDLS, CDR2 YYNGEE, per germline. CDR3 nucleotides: TGTGCCAGCAGCGTAATGGGGACCGGGGAGCTGTTTTTT. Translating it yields CASSVMGTGELFF.

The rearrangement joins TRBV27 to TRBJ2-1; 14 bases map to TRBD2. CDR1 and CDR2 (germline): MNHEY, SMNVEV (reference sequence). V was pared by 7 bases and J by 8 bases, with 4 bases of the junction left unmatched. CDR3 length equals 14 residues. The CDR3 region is CASMGTSGSDEQFF. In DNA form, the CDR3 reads TGTGCCAGCATGGGGACTAGCGGGAGCGATGAGCAGTTCTTC.

For the CDR3, the DNA is TGTGCCAGCAGTACCCGGACGGACTATCAGCCCCAGCATTTT. Its translation: CASSTRTDYQPQHF. The rearrangement joins TRBV6-6 to TRBJ1-5; D is ambiguous. The CDR3 has 14 amino acids. Germline V gene lookup returns CDR1 MNHNY and CDR2 SVGAGI (reference sequence). V shed 5 bases and J shed 5 bases, with 13 bases lying between them.

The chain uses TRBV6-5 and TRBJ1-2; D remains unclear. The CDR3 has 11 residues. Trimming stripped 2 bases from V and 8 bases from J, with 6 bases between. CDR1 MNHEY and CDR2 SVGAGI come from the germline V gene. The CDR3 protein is CASSYRGGYTF. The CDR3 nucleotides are TGTGCCAGCAGTTACCGCGGAGGCTACACCTTC.

CDR3 sequence reads: CASSRPGEYGYTF. CDR3 nucleotides: TGTGCCAGCAGTAGACCAGGGGAATATGGCTACACCTTC. The chain uses TRBV6-1 and TRBJ1-2; D is possibly TRBD1 (6 bases). V shed 5 bases and J shed 5 bases, with 12 bases lying between them. Germline CDR1 reads MNHNS; CDR2 reads SASEGT. This CDR3 is built from 13 residues.

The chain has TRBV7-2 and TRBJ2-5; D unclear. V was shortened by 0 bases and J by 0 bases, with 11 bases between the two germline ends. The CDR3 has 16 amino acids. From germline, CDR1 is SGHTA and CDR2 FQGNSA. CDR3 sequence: CASSLAVQRYQETQYF. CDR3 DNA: TGTGCCAGCAGCTTAGCCGTCCAACGGTACCAAGAGACCCAGTACTTC.

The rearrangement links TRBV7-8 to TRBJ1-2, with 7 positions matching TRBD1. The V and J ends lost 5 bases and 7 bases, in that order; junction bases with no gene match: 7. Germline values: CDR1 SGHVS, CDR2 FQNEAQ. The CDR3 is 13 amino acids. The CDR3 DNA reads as TGTGCCAGCAGCATCGCGGGACAGACTGGCTACACCTTC. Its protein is CASSIAGQTGYTF.

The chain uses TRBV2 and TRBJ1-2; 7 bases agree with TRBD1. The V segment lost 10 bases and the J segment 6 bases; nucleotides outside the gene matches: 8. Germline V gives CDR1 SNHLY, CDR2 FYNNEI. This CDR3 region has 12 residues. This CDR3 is CATGGGGDGYTF. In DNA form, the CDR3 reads TGTGCCACCGGGGGAGGGGGCGATGGCTACACCTTC.

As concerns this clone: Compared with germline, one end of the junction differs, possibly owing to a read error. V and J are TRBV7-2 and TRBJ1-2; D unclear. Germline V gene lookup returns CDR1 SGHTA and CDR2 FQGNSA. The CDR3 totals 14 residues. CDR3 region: CASSQEQTDYGYTF. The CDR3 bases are TGCGCCAGCAGCCAAGAACAGACTGACTATGGCTACACCTTC.

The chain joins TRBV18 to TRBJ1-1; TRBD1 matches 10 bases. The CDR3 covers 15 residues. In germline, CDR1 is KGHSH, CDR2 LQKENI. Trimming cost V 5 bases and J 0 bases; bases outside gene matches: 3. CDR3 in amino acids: CASSSGQGMNTEAFF. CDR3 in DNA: TGTGCCAGCTCATCGGGACAGGGGATGAACACTGAAGCTTTCTTT.